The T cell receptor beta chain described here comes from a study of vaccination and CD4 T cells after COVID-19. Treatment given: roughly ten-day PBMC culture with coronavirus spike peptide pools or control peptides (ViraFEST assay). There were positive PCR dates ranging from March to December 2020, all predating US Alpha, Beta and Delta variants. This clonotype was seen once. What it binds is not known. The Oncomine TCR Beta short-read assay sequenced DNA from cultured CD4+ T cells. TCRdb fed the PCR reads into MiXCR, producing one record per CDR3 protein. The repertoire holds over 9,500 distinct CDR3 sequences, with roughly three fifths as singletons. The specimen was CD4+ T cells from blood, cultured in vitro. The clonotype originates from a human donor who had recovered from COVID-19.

This CDR3 reads CATLQGHEQYF. In DNA, the CDR3 is TGTGCCACCCTACAGGGCCACGAGCAGTACTTC. V gene TRBV19 combines with J gene TRBJ2-7, with D perhaps matching TRBD1 (6 bases). The germline V gene encodes CDR1 LNHDA and CDR2 SQIVND (reference sequence). This CDR3 region has 11 residues. Trimming removed 10 bases from V and 5 bases from J, with 12 bases in between. The variable domain in full, with the rest retrieved from reference TRBV19 and TRBJ2-7, is DGGITQSPKYLFRKEGQNVTLSCEQNLNHDAMYWYRQDPGQGLRLIYYSQIVNDFQKGDIAEGYSVSREKKESFPLTVTSAQKNPTAFYLCATLQGHEQYFGPGTRLTVT.